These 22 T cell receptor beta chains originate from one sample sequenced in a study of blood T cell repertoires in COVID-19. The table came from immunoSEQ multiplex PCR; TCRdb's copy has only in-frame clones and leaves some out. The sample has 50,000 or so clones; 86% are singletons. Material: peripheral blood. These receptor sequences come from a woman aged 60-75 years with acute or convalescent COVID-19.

The CDR3 sequence: CAWSADSSYEQYF. The CDR3 nucleotides read TGTGCCTGGAGTGCCGACAGCTCCTACGAGCAGTACTTC. The chain employs TRBV30 and TRBJ2-7, with D maybe TRBD1 (5 bases). V was shortened by 1 base and J by 0 bases, with 7 bases between the two germline ends. From germline, CDR1 is GTSNPN and CDR2 SVGIG (reference sequence). The CDR3 consists of 13 residues.

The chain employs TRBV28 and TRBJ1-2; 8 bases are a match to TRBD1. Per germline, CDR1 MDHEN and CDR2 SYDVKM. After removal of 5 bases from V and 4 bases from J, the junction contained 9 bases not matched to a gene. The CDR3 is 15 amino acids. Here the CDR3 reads CASSKSGGPAYGYTF. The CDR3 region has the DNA TGTGCCAGCAGTAAATCAGGGGGCCCTGCCTATGGCTACACCTTC.

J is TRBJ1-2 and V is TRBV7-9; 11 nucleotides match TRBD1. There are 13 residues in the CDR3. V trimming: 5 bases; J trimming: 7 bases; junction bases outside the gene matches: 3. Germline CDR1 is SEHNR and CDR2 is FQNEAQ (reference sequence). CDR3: CASSIGQGAGYTF. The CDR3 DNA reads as TGTGCCAGCAGCATCGGACAGGGGGCTGGCTACACCTTC. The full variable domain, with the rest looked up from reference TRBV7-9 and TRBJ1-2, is DTGVSQNPRHKITKRGQNVTFRCDPISEHNRLYWYRQTLGQGPEFLTYFQNEAQLEKSRLLSDRFSAERPKGSFSTLEIQRTEQGDSAMYLCASSIGQGAGYTFGSGTRLTVV.

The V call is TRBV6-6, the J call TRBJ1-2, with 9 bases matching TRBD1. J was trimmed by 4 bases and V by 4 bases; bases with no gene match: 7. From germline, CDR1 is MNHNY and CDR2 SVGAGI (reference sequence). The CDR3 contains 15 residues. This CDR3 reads CASSSLTGGVYGYTF. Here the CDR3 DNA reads TGTGCCAGCAGTTCCCTTACAGGGGGCGTCTATGGCTACACCTTC.

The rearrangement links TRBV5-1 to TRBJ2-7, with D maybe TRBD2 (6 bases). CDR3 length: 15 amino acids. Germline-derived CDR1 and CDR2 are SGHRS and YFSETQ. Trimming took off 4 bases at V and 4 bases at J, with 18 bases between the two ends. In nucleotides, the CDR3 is TGCGCCAGCAGCGACGGCCCGGGAGTTAAATACGAGCAGTACTTC. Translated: CASSDGPGVKYEQYF.

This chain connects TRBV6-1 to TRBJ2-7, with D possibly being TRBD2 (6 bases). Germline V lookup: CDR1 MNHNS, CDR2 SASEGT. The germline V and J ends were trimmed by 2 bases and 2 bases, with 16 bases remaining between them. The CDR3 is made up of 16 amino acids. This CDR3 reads CASSEPRRGFPYEQYF. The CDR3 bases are TGTGCCAGCAGTGAACCCCGGAGGGGTTTCCCCTACGAGCAGTACTTC.

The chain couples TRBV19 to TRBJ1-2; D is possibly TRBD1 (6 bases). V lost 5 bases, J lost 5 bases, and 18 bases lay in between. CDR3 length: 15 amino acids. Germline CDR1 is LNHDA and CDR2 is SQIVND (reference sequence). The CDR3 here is CASSPHREFLYGYTF. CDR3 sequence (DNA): TGTGCCAGTAGTCCACACAGGGAATTCCTTTATGGCTACACCTTC.

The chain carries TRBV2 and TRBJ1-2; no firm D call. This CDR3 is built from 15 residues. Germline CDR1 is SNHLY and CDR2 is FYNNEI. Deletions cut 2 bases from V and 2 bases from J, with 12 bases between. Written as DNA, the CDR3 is TGTGCCAGCAGTGAAAGCGGACTCCCCAACTATGGCTACACCTTC. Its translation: CASSESGLPNYGYTF.

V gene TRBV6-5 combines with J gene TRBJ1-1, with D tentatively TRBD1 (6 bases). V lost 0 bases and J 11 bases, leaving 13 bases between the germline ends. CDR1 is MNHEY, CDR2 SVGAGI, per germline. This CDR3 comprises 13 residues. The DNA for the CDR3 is TGTGCCAGCAGTTACTCTACAGGGAGTTCGGCTTTCTTT. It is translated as CASSYSTGSSAFF.

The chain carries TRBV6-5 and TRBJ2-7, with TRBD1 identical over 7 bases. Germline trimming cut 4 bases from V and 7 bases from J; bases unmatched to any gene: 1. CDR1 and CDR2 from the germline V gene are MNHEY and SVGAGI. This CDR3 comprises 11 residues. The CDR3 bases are TGTGCCAGCAGTTCAGGGGGTGAGCAGTACTTC. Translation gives CASSSGGEQYF.

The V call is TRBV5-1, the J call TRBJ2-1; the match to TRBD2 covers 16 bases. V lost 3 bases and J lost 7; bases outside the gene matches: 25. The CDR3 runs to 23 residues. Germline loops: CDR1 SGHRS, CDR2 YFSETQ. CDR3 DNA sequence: TGCGCCAGCAGCTGGGCCTCCGACCCGGGACTAGCGGGAGGGCGATTTAAATCGAATGAGCAGTTCTTC. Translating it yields CASSWASDPGLAGGRFKSNEQFF.

The CDR3 spells CASSPEAITGELFF. The CDR3 DNA sequence: TGTGCCAGCAGCCCAGAGGCCATCACCGGGGAGCTGTTTTTT. This rearrangement joins TRBV4-2 to TRBJ2-2; D gene ambiguous. V lost 4 bases, J lost 4 bases, and 10 bases lay in between. Germline V lookup: CDR1 LGHNA, CDR2 YNFKEQ. This CDR3 has 14 amino acids.

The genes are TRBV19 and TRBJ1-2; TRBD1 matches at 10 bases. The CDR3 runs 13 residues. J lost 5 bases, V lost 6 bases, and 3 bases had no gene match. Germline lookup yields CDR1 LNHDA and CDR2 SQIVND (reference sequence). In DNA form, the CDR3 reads TGTGCCAGTAGAGGACAGGGGGAATATGGCTACACCTTC. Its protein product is CASRGQGEYGYTF. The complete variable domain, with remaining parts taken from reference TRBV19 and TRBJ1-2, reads DGGITQSPKYLFRKEGQNVTLSCEQNLNHDAMYWYRQDPGQGLRLIYYSQIVNDFQKGDIAEGYSVSREKKESFPLTVTSAQKNPTAFYLCASRGQGEYGYTFGSGTRLTVV.

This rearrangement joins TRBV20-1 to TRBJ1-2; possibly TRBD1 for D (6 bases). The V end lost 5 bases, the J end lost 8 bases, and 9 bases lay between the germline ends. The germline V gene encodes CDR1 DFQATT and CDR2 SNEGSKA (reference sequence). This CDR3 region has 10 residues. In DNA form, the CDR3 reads TGCAGTGCTGGGGACATCGGCTACACCTTC. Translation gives CSAGDIGYTF.

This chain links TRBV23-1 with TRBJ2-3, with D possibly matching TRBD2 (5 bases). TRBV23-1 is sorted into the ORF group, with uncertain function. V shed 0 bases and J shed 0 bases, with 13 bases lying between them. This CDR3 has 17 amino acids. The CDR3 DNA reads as TGCGCCAGCAGTCAATCCCTCACTAGAACTAGCACAGATACGCAGTATTTT. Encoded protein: CASSQSLTRTSTDTQYF.

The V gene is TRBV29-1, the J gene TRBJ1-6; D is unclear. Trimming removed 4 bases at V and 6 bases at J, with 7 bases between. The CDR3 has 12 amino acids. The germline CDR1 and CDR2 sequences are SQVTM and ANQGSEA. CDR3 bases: TGCAGCGTTGCTATCGGTAATTCACCCCTCCACTTT. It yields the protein CSVAIGNSPLHF.

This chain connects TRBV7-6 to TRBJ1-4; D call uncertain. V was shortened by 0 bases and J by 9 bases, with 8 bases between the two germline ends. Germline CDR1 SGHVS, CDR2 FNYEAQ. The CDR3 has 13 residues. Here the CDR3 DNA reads TGTGCCAGCAGCTTAGCGCAATACAAAAAACTGTTTTTT. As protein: CASSLAQYKKLFF. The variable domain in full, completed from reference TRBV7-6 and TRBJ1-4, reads GAGVSQSPRYKVTKRGQDVALRCDPISGHVSLYWYRQALGQGPEFLTYFNYEAQQDKSGLPNDRFSAERPEGSISTLTIQRTEQRDSAMYRCASSLAQYKKLFFGSGTQLSVL.

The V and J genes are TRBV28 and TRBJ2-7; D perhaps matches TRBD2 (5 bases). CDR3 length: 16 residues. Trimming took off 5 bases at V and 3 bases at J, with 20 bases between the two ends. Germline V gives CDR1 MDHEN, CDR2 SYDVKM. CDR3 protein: CASSSTHSASDYEQYF. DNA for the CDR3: TGTGCCAGCAGTAGCACTCATAGCGCCTCGGACTACGAGCAGTACTTC.

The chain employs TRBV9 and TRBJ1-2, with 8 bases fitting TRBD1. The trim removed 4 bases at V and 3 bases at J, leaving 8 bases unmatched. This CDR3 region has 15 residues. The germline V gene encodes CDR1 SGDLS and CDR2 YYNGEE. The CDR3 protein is CASSSSRGLYYGYTF. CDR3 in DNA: TGTGCCAGCAGCTCCTCCAGGGGGCTTTACTATGGCTACACCTTC.

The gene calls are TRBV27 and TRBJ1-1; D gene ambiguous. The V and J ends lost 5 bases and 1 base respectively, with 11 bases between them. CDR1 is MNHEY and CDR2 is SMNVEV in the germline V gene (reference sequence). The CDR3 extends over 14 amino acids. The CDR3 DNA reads TGTGCCAGCAGTACCCGAGGGTGGAACACTGAAGCTTTCTTT. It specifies CASSTRGWNTEAFF.

The CDR3 nucleotides are TGTGCCAGCAGCCATCGACAGGACCGGTTTGAAGCTTTCTTT. This codes for CASSHRQDRFEAFF. This chain connects TRBV4-2 to TRBJ1-1; a weak D match, TRBD1 (6 bases). The CDR3 totals 14 residues. V was trimmed by 3 bases and J by 7 bases, leaving 15 bases between them. Germline CDR1 reads LGHNA; CDR2 reads YNFKEQ.

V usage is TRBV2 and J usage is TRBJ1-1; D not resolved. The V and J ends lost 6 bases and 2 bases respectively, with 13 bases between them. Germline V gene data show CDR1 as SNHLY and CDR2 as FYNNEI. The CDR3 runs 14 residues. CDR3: CASRGARLNTEAFF. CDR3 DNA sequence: TGTGCCAGCAGGGGCGCCCGGTTAAACACTGAAGCTTTCTTT.